Listed below are T cell receptor beta chains from one sample, sequenced in a study of cytomegalovirus exposure and HLA in healthy donors. The table came from immunoSEQ multiplex PCR; TCRdb's copy has only in-frame clones and leaves some out. The table shows roughly 34,000 clones, with 55% to 80% occurring only once. The sequenced material came from PBMCs. The receptors derive from a man aged 35 to 55 in good health and CMV-seropositive. Both conserved end residues are trimmed from each CDR3. A D gene is named only where the DNA matches it firmly.

d_call: NA
v_call: TRBV4-1
j_call: TRBJ2-3
cdr3_aa: ASSPDLILTDTQY

d_call: TRBD1
v_call: TRBV7-9
j_call: TRBJ1-4
cdr3_aa: ASSLRDRGEERLF

d_call: NA
v_call: TRBV29-1
j_call: TRBJ2-7
cdr3_aa: SVEDRGGGGSEQY

d_call: NA
v_call: TRBV2
j_call: TRBJ1-1
cdr3_aa: ASSEKRAANTEAF

d_call: NA
v_call: TRBV5-1
j_call: TRBJ2-7
cdr3_aa: ASSWRVPNEQY

d_call: TRBD2
v_call: TRBV4-1
j_call: TRBJ2-2
cdr3_aa: ASSQVIAGVNTGELF

d_call: NA
v_call: TRBV30
j_call: TRBJ2-5
cdr3_aa: AWSTTGETQY

d_call: NA
v_call: TRBV9
j_call: TRBJ1-4
cdr3_aa: ASSVREGGKEKLF

d_call: TRBD1
v_call: TRBV4-1
j_call: TRBJ1-1
cdr3_aa: ASSHTGTENTEAF

d_call: TRBD1
v_call: TRBV29-1
j_call: TRBJ2-3
cdr3_aa: SVRGQVDTQY

d_call: TRBD2
v_call: TRBV6-1
j_call: TRBJ2-2
cdr3_aa: ASRGLGDTGELF

d_call: NA
v_call: TRBV5-1
j_call: TRBJ2-5
cdr3_aa: ASVGVGETRY

d_call: TRBD2
v_call: TRBV6-4
j_call: TRBJ2-1
cdr3_aa: ASSDKLAGVGTYNEQF

d_call: NA
v_call: TRBV29-1
j_call: TRBJ2-7
cdr3_aa: SVLGVSYEQY

d_call: NA
v_call: TRBV7-8
j_call: TRBJ1-1
cdr3_aa: ASSLVRYTEAF

d_call: NA
v_call: TRBV2
j_call: TRBJ2-2
cdr3_aa: ASRATQGKAGELF

d_call: TRBD2
v_call: TRBV5-1
j_call: TRBJ2-1
cdr3_aa: ASSSAGEQGEQF

d_call: NA
v_call: TRBV12-5
j_call: TRBJ2-3
cdr3_aa: ASVSTDTQY

d_call: NA
v_call: TRBV28
j_call: TRBJ2-7
cdr3_aa: ASSLLAGKYEQY

d_call: NA
v_call: TRBV25-1
j_call: TRBJ2-1
cdr3_aa: ASSEHRSLGQF

d_call: TRBD2
v_call: TRBV5-6
j_call: TRBJ2-3
cdr3_aa: ASSSRLAGPTDTQY

d_call: NA
v_call: TRBV28
j_call: TRBJ1-2
cdr3_aa: ASSSWTVNYGYT

d_call: NA
v_call: TRBV5-1
j_call: TRBJ2-4
cdr3_aa: ASSSGMAKNIQY

d_call: NA
v_call: TRBV6-5
j_call: TRBJ1-4
cdr3_aa: ASSYSTPNEKLF

d_call: NA
v_call: TRBV10-3
j_call: TRBJ2-7
cdr3_aa: AISPPGGSYEQY

d_call: NA
v_call: TRBV7-9
j_call: TRBJ2-5
cdr3_aa: ASSLMLAARETQY

d_call: NA
v_call: TRBV7-9
j_call: TRBJ2-5
cdr3_aa: ASSPPRKETQY

d_call: TRBD1
v_call: TRBV6-1
j_call: TRBJ2-3
cdr3_aa: ASRRQGPGTDTQY

d_call: TRBD1
v_call: TRBV5-1
j_call: TRBJ2-7
cdr3_aa: ASTGTGYREQY

d_call: TRBD1
v_call: TRBV29-1
j_call: TRBJ1-2
cdr3_aa: SVEGDRIYGYT

d_call: TRBD1
v_call: TRBV19
j_call: TRBJ2-2
cdr3_aa: ASNRDRGAGELF

d_call: TRBD1
v_call: TRBV5-1
j_call: TRBJ1-2
cdr3_aa: ASSLEGQGGYGYT

d_call: NA
v_call: TRBV6-6
j_call: TRBJ2-7
cdr3_aa: ASQGQFYEQY

d_call: TRBD1
v_call: TRBV6-6
j_call: TRBJ1-6
cdr3_aa: ASTLQGIDNSPLH

d_call: NA
v_call: TRBV19
j_call: TRBJ1-5
cdr3_aa: ASSIGQGSNQPQH

d_call: NA
v_call: TRBV5-1
j_call: TRBJ1-1
cdr3_aa: ASRSKKTGWAF

d_call: TRBD2
v_call: TRBV19
j_call: TRBJ2-1
cdr3_aa: ASSIVGTSGGGSSYNEQF

d_call: NA
v_call: TRBV7-3
j_call: TRBJ2-2
cdr3_aa: ASSPWGGGNTGELF

d_call: NA
v_call: TRBV2
j_call: TRBJ2-2
cdr3_aa: ASSPGTTNTGELF

d_call: NA
v_call: TRBV11-3
j_call: TRBJ2-7
cdr3_aa: ASSLDLYEQY

d_call: NA
v_call: TRBV19
j_call: TRBJ2-6
cdr3_aa: ASSMPGRGANVLT

d_call: TRBD1
v_call: TRBV2
j_call: TRBJ2-1
cdr3_aa: ASMMDRGNEQF

d_call: NA
v_call: TRBV28
j_call: TRBJ1-1
cdr3_aa: ASSFVGATEAF

d_call: NA
v_call: TRBV19
j_call: TRBJ1-6
cdr3_aa: ASNDPSQNSPLH

d_call: TRBD1
v_call: TRBV6-5
j_call: TRBJ1-1
cdr3_aa: ASSLLQGYTEAF

d_call: TRBD1
v_call: TRBV9
j_call: TRBJ2-7
cdr3_aa: ASSVDGTGGREQY

d_call: TRBD1
v_call: TRBV28
j_call: TRBJ2-7
cdr3_aa: ASSTFKGQGRNEQY

d_call: NA
v_call: TRBV19
j_call: TRBJ2-7
cdr3_aa: ASSIYGAGGGEQY

d_call: NA
v_call: TRBV12-5
j_call: TRBJ2-3
cdr3_aa: ASGAGRHTDTQY

d_call: TRBD2
v_call: TRBV10-3
j_call: TRBJ2-7
cdr3_aa: AIRPGGYEQY

d_call: NA
v_call: TRBV7-9
j_call: TRBJ1-1
cdr3_aa: ASSWGPTTEAF

d_call: NA
v_call: TRBV19
j_call: TRBJ1-2
cdr3_aa: ASSIREDYGYT

d_call: NA
v_call: TRBV28
j_call: TRBJ1-2
cdr3_aa: ASGPGDTGTYGYT